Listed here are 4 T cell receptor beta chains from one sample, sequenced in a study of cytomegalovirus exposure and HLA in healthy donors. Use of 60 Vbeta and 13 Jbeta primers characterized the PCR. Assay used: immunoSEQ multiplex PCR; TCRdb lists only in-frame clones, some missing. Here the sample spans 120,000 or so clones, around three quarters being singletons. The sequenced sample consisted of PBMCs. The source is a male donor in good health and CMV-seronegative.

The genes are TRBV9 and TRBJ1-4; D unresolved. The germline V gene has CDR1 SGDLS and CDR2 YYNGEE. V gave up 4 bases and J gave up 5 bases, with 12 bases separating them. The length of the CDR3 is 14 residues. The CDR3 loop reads CASSSYDGNEKLFF. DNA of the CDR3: TGTGCCAGCAGCTCTTACGACGGGAATGAAAAACTGTTTTTT.

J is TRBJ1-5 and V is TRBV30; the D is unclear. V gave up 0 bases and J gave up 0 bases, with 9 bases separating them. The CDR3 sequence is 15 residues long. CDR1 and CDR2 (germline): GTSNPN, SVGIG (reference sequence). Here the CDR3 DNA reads TGTGCCTGGAGTGTTGGAGGGAATAGCAATCAGCCCCAGCATTTT. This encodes CAWSVGGNSNQPQHF.

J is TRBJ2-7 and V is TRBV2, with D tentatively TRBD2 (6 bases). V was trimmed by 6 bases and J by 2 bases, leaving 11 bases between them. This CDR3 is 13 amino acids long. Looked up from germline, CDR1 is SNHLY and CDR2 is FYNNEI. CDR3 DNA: TGTGCCAGCAGGGAGGGTGCACCCTACGAGCAGTACTTC. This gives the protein CASREGAPYEQYF.

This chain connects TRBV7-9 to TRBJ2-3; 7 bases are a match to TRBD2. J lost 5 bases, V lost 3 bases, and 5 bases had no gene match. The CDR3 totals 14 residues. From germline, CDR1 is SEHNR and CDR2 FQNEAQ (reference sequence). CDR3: CASSFGLEIDTQYF. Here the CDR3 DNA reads TGTGCCAGCAGCTTCGGACTAGAGATAGATACGCAGTATTTT. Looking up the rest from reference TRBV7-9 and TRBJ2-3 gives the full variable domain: DTGVSQNPRHKITKRGQNVTFRCDPISEHNRLYWYRQTLGQGPEFLTYFQNEAQLEKSRLLSDRFSAERPKGSFSTLEIQRTEQGDSAMYLCASSFGLEIDTQYFGPGTRLTVL.